This TCR beta chain was identified in a study of molecular identifiers for immune sequencing clone quantification. Study results and limitations: Detecting spiked Jurkat TCR RNA from one cell among about 910,000 naive cells was reportedly possible. Over 99% of effector molecules, but under 1% in naive cells, were held by clones with more than 20 RNA copies.

This clonotype was counted ten times or more. Its antigen remains unidentified. TCRdb used MiXCR to reprocess the PCR reads, holding one entry per CDR3 protein. The sample has about half a million distinct CDR3 sequences, around 23% seen once. Unmatched junction bases numbered 10, after V lost 4 bases and J lost 2 bases. Germline V lookup: CDR1 MNHEY, CDR2 SMNVEV (reference sequence). The CDR3 contains 17 residues. This TCR derives from a human donor in good health. Some libraries in this study had Jurkat cell RNA spiked in. Input material: naive CD8+ T cells from blood, with Jurkat cell RNA spiked in. This sample's subset: FACS-sorted CD8+CD4-CCR7+CD45RA+ naive T cells. The rearrangement joins TRBV27 to TRBJ2-7; 11 bases line up with TRBD2. CDR3: CASSWQGGLAGPYEQYF. The CDR3 coding sequence is TGTGCCAGCAGTTGGCAGGGAGGACTAGCGGGCCCCTACGAGCAGTACTTC.